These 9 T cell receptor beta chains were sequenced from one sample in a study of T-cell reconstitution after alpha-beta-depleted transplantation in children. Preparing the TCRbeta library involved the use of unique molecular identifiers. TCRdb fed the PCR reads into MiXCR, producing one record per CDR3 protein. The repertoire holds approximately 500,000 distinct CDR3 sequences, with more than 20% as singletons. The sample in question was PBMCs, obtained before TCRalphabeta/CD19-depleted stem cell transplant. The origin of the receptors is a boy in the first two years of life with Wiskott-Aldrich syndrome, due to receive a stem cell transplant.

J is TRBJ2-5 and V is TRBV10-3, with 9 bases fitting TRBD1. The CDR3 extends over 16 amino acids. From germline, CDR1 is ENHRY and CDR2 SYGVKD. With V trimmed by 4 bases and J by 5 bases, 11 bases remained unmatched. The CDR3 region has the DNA TGTGCCATCAGTGGGGGACAGGGCAGTTCGTGGGAGACCCAGTACTTC. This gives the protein CAISGGQGSSWETQYF.

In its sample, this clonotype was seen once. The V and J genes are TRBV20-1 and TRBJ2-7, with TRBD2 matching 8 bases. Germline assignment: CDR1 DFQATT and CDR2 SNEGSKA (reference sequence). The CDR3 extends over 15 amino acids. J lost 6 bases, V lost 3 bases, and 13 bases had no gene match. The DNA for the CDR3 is TGCAGTGCTAGCTCGTCTAGCGGGTATCATTCCGAGCAGTACTTC. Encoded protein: CSASSSSGYHSEQYF.

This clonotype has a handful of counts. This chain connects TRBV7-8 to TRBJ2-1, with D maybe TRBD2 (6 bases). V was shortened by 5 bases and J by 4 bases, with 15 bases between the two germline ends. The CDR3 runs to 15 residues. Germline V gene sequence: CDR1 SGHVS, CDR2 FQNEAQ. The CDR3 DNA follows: TGTGCCAGCAGCGAATCGGGAGAAACTTACAATGAGCAGTTCTTC. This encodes CASSESGETYNEQFF.

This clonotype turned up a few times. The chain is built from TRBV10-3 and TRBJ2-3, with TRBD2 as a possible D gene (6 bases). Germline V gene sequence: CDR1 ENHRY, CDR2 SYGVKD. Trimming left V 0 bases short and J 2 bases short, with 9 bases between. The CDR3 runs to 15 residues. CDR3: CAISESGLLTDTQYF. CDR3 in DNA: TGTGCCATCAGTGAGTCGGGACTTCTCACAGATACGCAGTATTTT.

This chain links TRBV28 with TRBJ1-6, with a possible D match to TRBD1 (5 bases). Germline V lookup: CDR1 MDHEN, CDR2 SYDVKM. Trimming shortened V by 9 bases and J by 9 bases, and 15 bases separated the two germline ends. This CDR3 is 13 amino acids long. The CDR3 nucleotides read TGTGCCAGTGGGGCCAGGGAAGCTTCACCCCTCCACTTT. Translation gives CASGAREASPLHF.

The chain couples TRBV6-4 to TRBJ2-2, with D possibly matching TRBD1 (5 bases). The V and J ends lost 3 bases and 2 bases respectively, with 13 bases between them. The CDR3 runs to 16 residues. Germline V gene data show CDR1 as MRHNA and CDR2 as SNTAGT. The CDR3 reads CASSEGHSYNTGELFF. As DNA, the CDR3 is TGTGCCAGCAGTGAGGGGCACAGCTACAACACCGGGGAGCTGTTTTTT.

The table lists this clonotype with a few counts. For the CDR3, the DNA is TGTGCCAGCAGTTTTAGGACCGGAGAGCAGTTCTTC. Amino acid sequence: CASSFRTGEQFF. This chain links TRBV12-3 or TRBV12-4 with TRBJ2-1; no firm D call. The ends were cut back, 3 bases at V and 10 bases at J, with 10 bases in the middle. This CDR3 is 12 amino acids long.

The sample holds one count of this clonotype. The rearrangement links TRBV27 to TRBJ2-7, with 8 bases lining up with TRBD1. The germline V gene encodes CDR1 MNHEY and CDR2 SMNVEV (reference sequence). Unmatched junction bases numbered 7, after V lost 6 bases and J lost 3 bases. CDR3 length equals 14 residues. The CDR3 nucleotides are TGTGCCAGCAGGGCGACAGGGGTCAACTACGAGCAGTACTTC. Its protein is CASRATGVNYEQYF.

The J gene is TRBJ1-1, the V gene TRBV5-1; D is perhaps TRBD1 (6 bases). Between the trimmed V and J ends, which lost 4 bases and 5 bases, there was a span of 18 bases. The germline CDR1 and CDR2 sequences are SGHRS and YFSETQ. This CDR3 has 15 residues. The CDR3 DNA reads TGCGCCAGCAGCAAATCCGGGGTAGGGGGGACTGAAGCTTTCTTT. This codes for CASSKSGVGGTEAFF. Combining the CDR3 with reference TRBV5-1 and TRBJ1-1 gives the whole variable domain KAGVTQTPRYLIKTRGQQVTLSCSPISGHRSVSWYQQTPGQGLQFLFEYFSETQRNKGNFPGRFSGRQFSNSRSEMNVSTLELGDSALYLCASSKSGVGGTEAFFGQGTRLTVV.